This entry concerns a single T cell receptor (beta chain). The CDR3 consists of 14 residues. Germline CDR1 is SGHDT and CDR2 is YYEEEE. V lost 2 bases and J lost 13, with 19 bases in between. The source of the sample is a study of blood T cells in healthy people across ages. Next came a second PCR, run for roughly 7 to 12 cycles, which used a sample-barcoded 5' primer along with a J-beta primer mix. With 12 random nucleotides, a template-switch adaptor tagged each individual cDNA molecule. From the 5' RACE reads, TCRdb called clonotypes with MiXCR, one entry per CDR3 protein. The repertoire holds hundreds of thousands of distinct CDR3 sequences, with 49% as singletons.

This clonotype was sampled from a woman aged 55-70 years in good health. The gene calls are TRBV5-6 and TRBJ2-4; D might be TRBD2 (6 bases). The sequenced sample consisted of blood. The CDR3 DNA is TGTGCCAGCAGCTTAAGACTAGTCTCCTACGAACAGTACTTC. This codes for CASSLRLVSYEQYF.